The 28 T cell receptor beta chains below come from one sample, sequenced in a study of tumor and adjacent non-tumor tissue in lung cancer. Three rounds of nested PCR, following a modified ARM-PCR protocol, produced the TCRbeta library. MiXCR, run by TCRdb on the multiplex PCR reads, gives a single entry per CDR3 protein. The data show roughly 220,000 distinct CDR3 sequences, with less than 80% seen just once and approximately 26% held by the top ten. RNA was extracted from bulk tissue without any cell sorting. Sequencing input: lung tumor tissue. The receptor source for this set is a man in his sixties with non-small cell lung cancer.

Comment on this clonotype: Since a much larger clone is just one base distant, this may be a read error. This chain uses TRBV6-2 or TRBV6-3 with TRBJ2-6, with TRBD1 identical over 7 bases. CDR3 length equals 14 residues. Germline CDR1 is MNHEY and CDR2 is SVGEGT. For the CDR3, the DNA is TGTGCCAGCAGTGACAGGGCCGGGGCCAAAGTCCTGACTTTC. It translates to CASSDRAGAKVLTF.

As regards this clonotype: Germline and junction disagree at one end, which may indicate a read error. The gene calls are TRBV11-3 and TRBJ2-5; possibly TRBD1 or TRBD2 for D (6 bases each). Germline V gives CDR1 SGHNT, CDR2 YENEEA. This CDR3 spans 15 amino acids. CDR3 in amino acids: CASSRGTRIQETQYF. The CDR3 region has the DNA TGTGCCAGCAGCCGCGGGACACGGATACAAGAGACACAGTACTTC.

Notes on this clonotype: The junction does not match germline at one end; this may be a read error. The chain joins TRBV7-2 to TRBJ2-7, with 9 bases identical to TRBD2. Germline V lookup: CDR1 SGHTA, CDR2 FQGNSA. This CDR3 has 14 residues. The CDR3 loop is CASSLVAVAGEQYF. The CDR3 coding sequence is TGTGCCAGCAGCTTAGTAGCGGTAGCGGGGGAGCAATACTTC.

This clonotype showed up just a few times. Sequence at one end of the junction differs from germline and may be a read error. The chain recombines TRBV10-3 with TRBJ1-1, with D unclear. Germline V gene data show CDR1 as ENHRY and CDR2 as SYGVKD. There are 14 residues in the CDR3. The CDR3, as DNA: TGTGCCATCAGTGACTGGGGTGAGAACACTGAAACTTTCTTT. Its protein is CAISDWGENTETFF.

The table lists this clonotype with a few counts. This chain links TRBV18 with TRBJ2-7; a weak D match, TRBD1 (6 bases). V lost 3 bases and J lost 5, with 11 bases in between. CDR3 length: 13 residues. Germline V gives CDR1 KGHSH, CDR2 LQKENI. The DNA of the CDR3 is TGTGCCAGCTCACCGGGGACAAGGGACGAGCAGTACTTC. It is translated as CASSPGTRDEQYF.

The table lists this clonotype with a count of one. One end of the junction does not line up with germline, which may come from a read error. The V gene is TRBV4-3, the J gene TRBJ2-7, with D perhaps matching TRBD2 (6 bases). Germline-derived CDR1 and CDR2 are LGHNA and YSLEER. The CDR3 has 15 amino acids. This CDR3 reads CAGSQDLQLSGQQYF. The CDR3 nucleotides are TGTGCCGGCAGCCAAGATCTCCAGTTGAGCGGGCAGCAGTACTTC.

A note on this clonotype: This likely comes from a read error, as the CDR3 has no conserved phenylalanine or tryptophan at its end. This rearrangement joins TRBV7-8 to TRBJ1-5; tentatively, D is TRBD1 (5 bases). This CDR3 spans 15 amino acids. CDR1 and CDR2 (germline): SGHVS, FQNEAQ. CDR3 in DNA: TGTGCCAGCAGCCAGACAGACTCCAGCAAACAGCCCCAGCATCTT. Translated, it gives CASSQTDSSKQPQHL.

This clonotype was seen just once. CDR3 in DNA: TGTGCCAGCAGTTTCCCGACAGGGAGAATTACCTACGAGCAGTTCTTC. Residues: CASSFPTGRITYEQFF. The chain couples TRBV28 to TRBJ2-7, with 7 bases identical to TRBD1. The DNA end lines up better with TRBJ2-1; the J call may be wrong. The CDR3 extends over 16 amino acids. CDR1 and CDR2 (germline): MDHEN, SYDVKM.

On this clonotype itself: One end of the junction does not line up with germline, which may come from a read error. The chain links TRBV11-1 to TRBJ2-7; 7 bases match TRBD2. The CDR3 has 14 amino acids. Germline assignment: CDR1 SGHAT and CDR2 FQDESV (reference sequence). Written as DNA, the CDR3 is TGTGCCAGCAGCTTAGTGCGGGGGAAGGGCGAGCAGTATTTC. Its translation: CASSLVRGKGEQYF.

To note about this clonotype: One end of the junction fails to match germline, which may point to a read error. The V call is TRBV11-3, the J call TRBJ2-4; D tentatively reads TRBD1 or TRBD2 (6 bases each). The CDR3 consists of 13 residues. Germline CDR1 reads SGHNT; CDR2 reads YENEEA. CDR3 in amino acids: CASRAAGTNIKYF. For the CDR3, the DNA is TGTGCCAGCAGAGCCGCGGGGACAAACATTAAGTACTTC.

The rearrangement links TRBV12-3 or TRBV12-4 to TRBJ2-3; D is undetermined. This CDR3 is built from 11 residues. The V end was cut by 0 bases, the J end by 12 bases, with 7 bases between. CDR3 bases: TGTGCCAGCAGTTTAGCGAAAGCACAGTATTTT. As protein: CASSLAKAQYF.

Details on this clonotype: Since no conserved phenylalanine or tryptophan closes the CDR3, a read error is the likely cause. CDR3 nucleotide sequence: TGCAGCGTCAGGGGCACAGATACGCAGTATCTT. Residues: CSVRGTDTQYL. The gene calls are TRBV29-1 and TRBJ2-3, with a weak D call TRBD1 (5 bases). CDR3 length: 11 amino acids. Germline lookup yields CDR1 SQVTM and CDR2 ANQGSEA. The V end was cut by 6 bases, the J end by 1 base, with 5 bases between.

Worth noting for this clonotype: The conserved closing phenylalanine or tryptophan is absent in this CDR3, likely reflecting a read error. The chain is built from TRBV11-2 and TRBJ1-1; D call uncertain. Trimming pared 8 bases from V and 1 base from J, leaving 20 bases between. The CDR3 is made up of 16 amino acids. CDR1 is SGHAT, CDR2 FQNNGV, per germline. The CDR3 bases are TGTGCCAGCCTCCTGGCTGGTTCGACCGCGAACACTGAAGCTTTCTTA. It is translated as CASLLAGSTANTEAFL.

For this clonotype: This may come from a read error, since a much larger clone is one base off. This rearrangement joins TRBV12-3 or TRBV12-4 to TRBJ1-5; the match to TRBD1 covers 8 bases. The CDR3 contains 16 residues. CDR3 coding DNA: TGTGTCAGCAGTTCCAGGACAGGGTTAAGCAATCAGCCCCAGCATTTT. Protein: CVSSSRTGLSNQPQHF.

This clonotype was seen a single time. This could be a read error, since a much larger clone is one nucleotide away. Given the absence of the conserved phenylalanine or tryptophan at the CDR3 end, a read error is likely. The chain carries TRBV4-3 and TRBJ2-1; D is unclear. With 0 bases removed from V and 4 bases from J, the gap between germline ends came to 4 bases. This CDR3 spans 13 amino acids. Germline-derived CDR1 and CDR2 are LGHNA and YSLEER. CDR3 residues: CASSQDGYNEQFL. The CDR3 DNA sequence: TGCGCCAGCAGCCAAGATGGATACAATGAGCAGTTCCTC.

Remarks on this clonotype: A read error may explain this, as a much larger clone is one base away. J is TRBJ1-5 and V is TRBV12-3 or TRBV12-4, with D unclear. The germline V and J ends were trimmed by 2 bases and 7 bases, with 9 bases remaining between them. CDR3 length equals 13 residues. CDR3 DNA: TGTGCCAGCAGTTTAAAAGTGGGCCAGCCCCAGCATTTT. Residues: CASSLKVGQPQHF.

The chain recombines TRBV20-1 with TRBJ1-2; 9 bases fit TRBD1. Germline lookup yields CDR1 DFQATT and CDR2 SNEGSKA (reference sequence). V trimming: 3 bases; J trimming: 7 bases; junction bases outside the gene matches: 6. The CDR3 totals 13 residues. CDR3 in amino acids: CSARDRGTSGYTF. The CDR3 DNA reads as TGCAGTGCTAGGGACAGGGGCACATCTGGCTACACCTTC.

This clonotype has a single count. At one end the junction does not follow the germline gene, possibly because of a read error. The chain is built from TRBV11-2 and TRBJ2-2; 7 bases map to TRBD2. Germline V gene data show CDR1 as SGHAT and CDR2 as FQNNGV. The CDR3 is 13 residues long. The CDR3 loop is CACSLVQGGELSF. The CDR3 bases are TGTGCCTGTAGCTTAGTTCAGGGAGGGGAGCTGTCTTTT.

In regard to this clonotype: The junction and the germline gene differ at one end; a read error may be behind it. The genes are TRBV12-3 or TRBV12-4 and TRBJ2-7; a weak D match, TRBD2 (6 bases). The length of the CDR3 is 15 residues. The DNA for the CDR3 is TGTGCCGGCAGTCGGATGGGGGGAACGAGCTACGAGCAGTACTTC. Translation gives CAGSRMGGTSYEQYF.

This clonotype has only a few counts. This may stem from a read error, because a much larger clone lies one nucleotide away. The rearrangement uses TRBV11-3 and TRBJ1-1, with D unclear. CDR1 is SGHNT, CDR2 YENEEA, per germline. CDR3 length equals 14 residues. The CDR3: CTSSSPEEYTEAFF. Here the CDR3 DNA reads TGTACCAGCAGCAGCCCCGAGGAGTACACTGAAGCTTTCTTT.

A remark on this clonotype: A much larger clone differs by one base, so this may be a read error. V usage is TRBV12-3 or TRBV12-4 and J usage is TRBJ2-3; D not resolved. CDR3 size: 11 residues. CDR3 DNA: TGTACCAGCAGTTTAGAAGGTACGCAGTATTTT. Its translation is CTSSLEGTQYF.

With respect to this clonotype: With a much larger clone just one base away, this may be a read error. A read error is likely, as this CDR3 ends without the conserved phenylalanine or tryptophan. V gene TRBV20-1 combines with J gene TRBJ2-1; 12 bases fit TRBD2. V lost 2 bases and J lost 9; bases outside the gene matches: 11. Germline V CDR1 and CDR2: DFQATT, SNEGSKA (reference sequence). The CDR3 length is 16 residues. In DNA, the CDR3 is TGCAGTGCTAGACATCCACTGACTAGCGGGGGCCGTGAGCAGTTCTCC. Translated: CSARHPLTSGGREQFS.

A note on this clonotype: The junction differs from germline at one of its ends, possibly a read error. This rearrangement joins TRBV11-2 to TRBJ1-5; D gene unclear. Germline V gene sequence: CDR1 SGHAT, CDR2 FQNNGV. There are 13 residues in the CDR3. The CDR3 nucleotides are TGTGCCAGTAGCTTTCAAGGGCATCTGCCCCAGCATTTT. This encodes CASSFQGHLPQHF.

Notes on this clonotype: Since a much larger clone is just one base distant, this may be a read error. This chain joins TRBV20-1 and TRBJ2-7; 12 bases fit TRBD1. Germline CDR1 reads DFQATT; CDR2 reads SNEGSKA (reference sequence). This CDR3 is built from 12 residues. The V gene end was trimmed by 8 bases and the J gene end by 9 bases; junction bases not matched to a gene: 8. CDR3: CSTPGQGAVQYF. CDR3 coding DNA: TGCAGTACCCCGGGACAGGGGGCAGTGCAGTACTTC.

This clonotype has a handful of counts. The chain joins TRBV20-1 to TRBJ2-7; a possible D gene is TRBD1 (6 bases). V gave up 0 bases and J gave up 6 bases, with 12 bases separating them. CDR1 DFQATT and CDR2 SNEGSKA come from the germline V gene (reference sequence). CDR3 length: 13 residues. The CDR3, as DNA: TGCAGTGCTAGAGAACCACAGGGTGGCGAGCAGTACTTC. Its protein is CSAREPQGGEQYF.

With respect to this clonotype: The junction differs from germline at one of its ends, possibly a read error. The chain links TRBV20-1 to TRBJ2-2, with D perhaps assigned TRBD1 or TRBD2 (5 bases each). This CDR3 contains 12 residues. The germline V gene has CDR1 DFQATT and CDR2 SNEGSKA (reference sequence). The CDR3 nucleotides read TGCAGTGCGGGACGAGGGGCCGGGGAGCTGTCTTTT. It encodes CSAGRGAGELSF.

Points on this clonotype: A much larger clone is a single base away; this may be a read error. V gene TRBV4-2 combines with J gene TRBJ1-1; no firm D call. V was shortened by 1 base and J by 8 bases, with 8 bases between the two germline ends. Germline values: CDR1 LGHNA, CDR2 YNFKEQ. The CDR3 covers 12 residues. The chain's CDR3 is CASSQVQFEAFF. For the CDR3, the DNA is TGTGCCAGCAGCCAAGTACAGTTCGAAGCTTTCTTT.

Comments on this clonotype: At one end, the junction sequence differs from germline, possibly due to a read error. This sequence joins TRBV30 and TRBJ2-7; a weak D match, TRBD1 (6 bases). Germline CDR1 and CDR2: GTSNPN and SVGIG (reference sequence). This CDR3 has 13 residues. The CDR3 reads CAWRKQGVYEHYF. CDR3 nucleotide sequence: TGTGCCTGGAGGAAACAGGGAGTCTACGAGCACTACTTC.